The 18 T cell receptor beta chains reported below all come from one sample, sequenced in a study of cytomegalovirus exposure and HLA in healthy donors. PCR was performed using 60 Vbeta and 13 Jbeta primers. Profiled with immunoSEQ multiplex PCR; TCRdb holds only in-frame clones, not every one. This sample has 70,000 to 90,000 clones, with approximately 75% found just once. The sample consisted of PBMCs. The receptors derive from a man between 60 and 75 years old in good health and CMV-seronegative.

V usage is TRBV9 and J usage is TRBJ2-3, with TRBD2 as a possible D gene (6 bases). Germline V gives CDR1 SGDLS, CDR2 YYNGEE. The length of the CDR3 is 16 residues. Trimming stripped 3 bases from V and 2 bases from J, with 16 bases between. CDR3 region: CASSAGGHLATDTQYF. DNA for the CDR3: TGTGCCAGCAGCGCAGGAGGGCATCTGGCCACAGATACGCAGTATTTT. The whole variable domain, remainder taken from reference TRBV9 and TRBJ2-3, is DSGVTQTPKHLITATGQRVTLRCSPRSGDLSVYWYQQSLDQGLQFLIQYYNGEERAKGNILERFSAQQFPDLHSELNLSSLELGDSALYFCASSAGGHLATDTQYFGPGTRLTVL.

This chain uses TRBV19 with TRBJ1-1; 7 bases fit TRBD1. Germline V CDR1 and CDR2: LNHDA, SQIVND (reference sequence). This CDR3 spans 11 amino acids. After removal of 4 bases from V and 12 bases from J, the junction contained 5 bases not matched to a gene. The CDR3 is CASSTTGPSFF. As DNA, the CDR3 is TGTGCCAGTAGTACGACAGGGCCGTCTTTCTTT. The whole variable domain, filled in from reference TRBV19 and TRBJ1-1, reads DGGITQSPKYLFRKEGQNVTLSCEQNLNHDAMYWYRQDPGQGLRLIYYSQIVNDFQKGDIAEGYSVSREKKESFPLTVTSAQKNPTAFYLCASSTTGPSFFGQGTRLTVV.

The chain joins TRBV5-1 to TRBJ2-3, with 12 nucleotides matching TRBD2. The CDR3 runs 15 residues. Germline V gene sequence: CDR1 SGHRS, CDR2 YFSETQ. The ends lost 1 base at V and 4 bases at J; junction bases unmatched: 1. DNA of the CDR3: TGCGCCAGCAGCTTGTCTAGCGGGGGGGCAGATACGCAGTATTTT. Its translation is CASSLSSGGADTQYF.

A few counts support this clone. The chain recombines TRBV7-2 with TRBJ2-7; D possibly corresponds to TRBD2 (5 bases). The CDR3 is 13 amino acids. V was pared by 7 bases and J by 2 bases, with 12 bases between. Germline V gene lookup returns CDR1 SGHTA and CDR2 FQGNSA. The CDR3 loop is CASNWETAYEQYF. The CDR3, as DNA: TGTGCCAGCAACTGGGAGACGGCCTACGAGCAGTACTTC.

The genes are TRBV27 and TRBJ2-7, with 7 bases aligning to TRBD1. Germline values: CDR1 MNHEY, CDR2 SMNVEV (reference sequence). The CDR3 is 12 residues long. The J segment lost 4 bases and the V segment lost 5 bases, leaving 2 bases of the junction unmatched. This chain's CDR3 is CASSPGGYEQYF. The CDR3 nucleotides read TGTGCCAGCAGTCCAGGGGGATACGAGCAGTACTTC.

For the CDR3, the DNA is TGTGCCAGCAGCTCCCGAGCGGGGCAGGTCACTGAAGCTTTCTTT. Its protein product is CASSSRAGQVTEAFF. The chain is built from TRBV9 and TRBJ1-1; possibly TRBD1 for D (5 bases). Trimming left V 4 bases short and J 4 bases short, with 17 bases between. Germline CDR1 and CDR2: SGDLS and YYNGEE. CDR3 size: 15 residues.

The chain couples TRBV2 to TRBJ2-5; no definite D call. CDR3 length: 11 amino acids. V was trimmed by 10 bases and J by 1 base, leaving 7 bases between them. Germline loops: CDR1 SNHLY, CDR2 FYNNEI. CDR3 nucleotides: TGTGCCATCTCGGTCCAAGAGACCCAGTACTTC. Amino acid sequence: CAISVQETQYF.

The sample holds a few counts of this clone. The J gene is TRBJ1-2, the V gene TRBV6-5; D remains ambiguous. V lost 0 bases, J lost 2 bases, and 7 bases lay in between. Germline V lookup: CDR1 MNHEY, CDR2 SVGAGI. CDR3 length equals 14 residues. CDR3 DNA sequence: TGTGCCAGCAGTTACTCATGGCGGAACTATGGCTACACCTTC. This codes for CASSYSWRNYGYTF.

The chain combines TRBV30 with TRBJ1-1; D ambiguous. The CDR3 covers 13 residues. Germline CDR1 and CDR2: GTSNPN and SVGIG (reference sequence). Deletions cut 0 bases from V and 4 bases from J, with 9 bases between. CDR3 loop: CAWSVAPTTEAFF. The CDR3 DNA follows: TGTGCCTGGAGTGTAGCCCCAACCACTGAAGCTTTCTTT.

The chain links TRBV5-3 to TRBJ1-2; 12 bases agree with TRBD1. TRBV5-3 is an ORF, and what it does is uncertain. This CDR3 contains 15 residues. V was clipped by 0 bases and J by 6 bases; unmatched bases: 3. CDR3 loop: CARSLGDRGHDGYTF. The CDR3 DNA reads as TGTGCCAGAAGCTTGGGGGACAGGGGGCACGATGGCTACACCTTC.

The chain links TRBV19 to TRBJ2-2; D might be TRBD1 (6 bases). The V end was cut by 3 bases, the J end by 0 bases, with 11 bases between. The CDR3 runs to 16 residues. The germline CDR1 and CDR2 sequences are LNHDA and SQIVND (reference sequence). The CDR3 DNA follows: TGTGCCAGTAGTATTGACAGGCGGCCGAACACCGGGGAGCTGTTTTTT. Encoded protein: CASSIDRRPNTGELFF.

A few counts support this clone. This rearrangement joins TRBV4-1 to TRBJ1-1; D remains unclear. This CDR3 comprises 16 residues. V lost 0 bases, J lost 3 bases, and 14 bases lay in between. The V gene's germline CDR1 is MGHRA and CDR2 YSYEKL. The DNA for the CDR3 is TGCGCCAGCAGCCAAGATCTCGTGTCACTTTACACTGAAGCTTTCTTT. Protein sequence: CASSQDLVSLYTEAFF.

V gene TRBV5-6 combines with J gene TRBJ2-3; D perhaps matches TRBD2 (5 bases). Germline assignment: CDR1 SGHDT and CDR2 YYEEEE. V lost 6 bases, J lost 4 bases, and 21 bases lay in between. The CDR3 runs 16 residues. The CDR3 protein is CASTNWPGIVADTQYF. The CDR3 coding sequence is TGTGCCAGCACCAACTGGCCGGGGATCGTGGCAGATACGCAGTATTTT. The whole variable domain, filled in from reference TRBV5-6 and TRBJ2-3, reads DAGVTQSPTHLIKTRGQQVTLRCSPKSGHDTVSWYQQALGQGPQFIFQYYEEEERQRGNFPDRFSGHQFPNYSSELNVNALLLGDSALYLCASTNWPGIVADTQYFGPGTRLTVL.

DNA of the CDR3: TGTGCCACCAGCAGAGATCGAGCGGGGGGGCCATACAATGAGCAGTTCTTC. Protein: CATSRDRAGGPYNEQFF. The rearrangement links TRBV15 to TRBJ2-1, with 10 bases identical to TRBD2. Germline assignment: CDR1 LNHNV and CDR2 YYDKDF (reference sequence). The CDR3 extends over 17 amino acids. Trimming removed 0 bases from V and 4 bases from J; junction bases left unmatched: 6.

The chain uses TRBV6-5 and TRBJ2-5; TRBD1 aligns across 7 bases. Germline V lookup: CDR1 MNHEY, CDR2 SVGAGI. Trimming at V came to 6 bases and at J to 4 bases, leaving 11 bases not matched to a gene. This CDR3 is built from 15 residues. CDR3 DNA: TGTGCCAGCAGCCGGGACAGTGACTTACGAGAGACCCAGTACTTC. Its translation: CASSRDSDLRETQYF.

V gene TRBV9 combines with J gene TRBJ1-1; 10 bases align to TRBD1. The germline V gene encodes CDR1 SGDLS and CDR2 YYNGEE. V lost 3 bases, J lost 3 bases, and 8 bases stayed unmatched. The CDR3 length is 16 residues. CDR3 loop: CASSAGTGVRDTEAFF. The CDR3 DNA sequence: TGTGCCAGCAGCGCCGGGACAGGGGTGAGGGACACTGAAGCTTTCTTT.

The chain uses TRBV6-5 and TRBJ1-4, with D perhaps matching TRBD1 (6 bases). This CDR3 spans 14 amino acids. V lost 2 bases to trimming and J lost 8 bases, with 12 bases between them. The germline gives CDR1 MNHEY, CDR2 SVGAGI. The CDR3 nucleotides read TGTGCCAGCAGTTACGGTCGGCAGGGGGAAAAACTGTTTTTT. Its translation is CASSYGRQGEKLFF.

V is TRBV5-1 and J is TRBJ2-7, with 8 bases matching TRBD2. Germline CDR1 is SGHRS and CDR2 is YFSETQ. The CDR3 consists of 12 residues. Trimming took 2 bases from V and 7 from J; bases not matched to a gene: 2. DNA for the CDR3: TGCGCCAGCAGCTTAATAGCGGGGGAGCAGTACTTC. Amino acid sequence: CASSLIAGEQYF. The whole variable domain, filled in from reference TRBV5-1 and TRBJ2-7, reads KAGVTQTPRYLIKTRGQQVTLSCSPISGHRSVSWYQQTPGQGLQFLFEYFSETQRNKGNFPGRFSGRQFSNSRSEMNVSTLELGDSALYLCASSLIAGEQYFGPGTRLTVT.